This record covers a single TCR beta chain. Antigen: not known. There are 17 residues in the CDR3. Germline trimming cut 8 bases from V and 9 bases from J; bases unmatched to any gene: 19. Here immunoSEQ multiplex PCR was the method, and the copy in TCRdb shows in-frame clones only, minus some. This table holds 98,000 or so clones, 85% to 90% found once. The source of the sample is a study of T cell responses to AZD1222 COVID-19 vaccine. Study-level points and caveats: The sample set comprised mostly white British donors with more females, and clonal diversity was possibly underestimated. Seropositive at baseline were only a handful of AZD1222 recipients. Vaccine-related CD4 TCRs covered spike, predominating at 160-218 and 743-854.

The TCR was taken from an adult in good health. The sequencing here drew on peripheral blood, taken on day 0 of AZD1222 vaccination. The chain joins TRBV23-1 to TRBJ2-1, with TRBD2 matching over 10 bases. TRBV23-1 has ORF status, its function being uncertain. The CDR3 region is CASPNCPQRGGRSEQFF. Written as DNA, the CDR3 is TGCGCCAGCCCAAATTGTCCCCAGCGGGGGGGCAGGAGTGAGCAGTTCTTC.